A single sample is the source of the 13 T cell receptor beta chains below, sequenced in a study of blood T cell repertoires in COVID-19. Repertoires were generated with immunoSEQ multiplex PCR, while TCRdb's copy carries only in-frame clones and drops some. The data contain about 150,000 clones, around nine tenths of them singletons. Material for sequencing was peripheral blood. The receptors were gathered from a woman in her 70s with acute or convalescent COVID-19.

The chain joins TRBV7-2 to TRBJ2-1; D uncertain. Trimming removed 1 base from V and 5 bases from J, with 9 bases in between. Germline V gives CDR1 SGHTA, CDR2 FQGNSA. The CDR3 length is 14 residues. The CDR3 sequence: CASSLVQRNNEQFF. In DNA form, the CDR3 reads TGTGCCAGCAGCTTAGTTCAGAGGAACAATGAGCAGTTCTTC.

The genes are TRBV19 and TRBJ1-5; the D gene is possibly TRBD1 (6 bases). This CDR3 spans 14 amino acids. Trimming removed 5 bases at V and 3 bases at J, with 11 bases between. From germline, CDR1 is LNHDA and CDR2 SQIVND (reference sequence). The CDR3 here is CASSPGQFNQPQHF. DNA of the CDR3: TGTGCCAGTAGTCCCGGACAGTTCAATCAGCCCCAGCATTTT.

This sequence joins TRBV24-1 and TRBJ2-3; perhaps TRBD1 as D (6 bases). Trimming pared 6 bases from V and 2 bases from J, leaving 26 bases between. The V gene's germline CDR1 is KGHDR and CDR2 SFDVKD. This CDR3 contains 19 residues. The CDR3 reads CATSPYPALPGHPTDTQYF. The CDR3 DNA is TGTGCCACCAGTCCCTACCCGGCCCTTCCGGGACACCCCACAGATACGCAGTATTTT.

The chain recombines TRBV27 with TRBJ2-1; perhaps TRBD2 as D (6 bases). V was shortened by 3 bases and J by 0 bases, with 9 bases between the two germline ends. Germline CDR1 MNHEY, CDR2 SMNVEV (reference sequence). CDR3 length: 15 residues. This CDR3 reads CASSLPGSSYNEQFF. Written as DNA, the CDR3 is TGTGCCAGCAGTTTGCCCGGGAGCTCCTACAATGAGCAGTTCTTC.

In nucleotides, the CDR3 is TGTGCCAGCAGCGGTGGCGCAGGCCTCGTCAGCAATCAGCCCCAGCATTTT. Encoded protein: CASSGGAGLVSNQPQHF. This chain uses TRBV6-2 or TRBV6-3 with TRBJ1-5; D gene uncertain. The length of the CDR3 is 17 residues. Deletions cut 6 bases from V and 1 base from J, with 19 bases between. Germline assignment: CDR1 MNHEY and CDR2 SVGEGT.

V and J are TRBV25-1 and TRBJ1-3, with TRBD1 identical over 8 bases. This CDR3 spans 17 amino acids. V trimming: 4 bases; J trimming: 0 bases; junction bases outside the gene matches: 8. Germline CDR1 reads MGHDK; CDR2 reads SYGVNS. CDR3 protein: CASSGWTGIGSGNTIYF. In DNA, the CDR3 is TGTGCCAGCAGTGGCTGGACAGGGATCGGCTCTGGAAACACCATATATTTT.

This chain uses TRBV2 with TRBJ2-3; 7 nucleotides agree with TRBD2. The germline gives CDR1 SNHLY, CDR2 FYNNEI. With 2 bases clipped from V and 3 bases from J, the junction kept 5 bases outside the gene matches. The CDR3 covers 15 residues. In nucleotides, the CDR3 is TGTGCCAGCAGTGAAACCTCAGCGGGGACAGATACGCAGTATTTT. Protein product: CASSETSAGTDTQYF.

The chain recombines TRBV6-5 with TRBJ2-5, with a weak D call TRBD2 (5 bases). CDR1 and CDR2 (germline): MNHEY, SVGAGI. The CDR3 covers 15 residues. With 7 bases removed from V and 3 bases from J, the gap between germline ends came to 18 bases. CDR3 in DNA: TGTGCCAGCACCCGAACCCTAGCCGGAGAAGAGACCCAGTACTTC. Protein product: CASTRTLAGEETQYF.

This clone was observed a handful of times. The chain carries TRBV6-5 and TRBJ1-2, with 10 bases aligning to TRBD1. Losses at the gene ends were 3 bases for V and 8 bases for J; bases not matched to a gene: 12. This CDR3 is built from 16 residues. In germline, CDR1 is MNHEY, CDR2 SVGAGI. In DNA, the CDR3 is TGTGCCAGCAGTTATGACCAGGACAGGGGGTCTGTGGGCTACACCTTC. This codes for CASSYDQDRGSVGYTF.

V gene TRBV6-5 combines with J gene TRBJ2-1; D possibly corresponds to TRBD2 (5 bases). Germline CDR1 MNHEY, CDR2 SVGAGI. Trimming stripped 2 bases from V and 7 bases from J, with 9 bases between. The CDR3 loop spans 13 amino acids. The DNA of the CDR3 is TGTGCCAGCAGTTACGACTATGTGAATGAGCAGTTCTTC. It is translated as CASSYDYVNEQFF.

The CDR3 region has the DNA TGTGCCAGCAGCTTCAAAGGGGCTGACTACAATGAGCAGTTCTTC. Translated: CASSFKGADYNEQFF. The genes are TRBV7-9 and TRBJ2-1, with D possibly being TRBD1 (5 bases). The CDR3 is 15 residues long. The V end lost 3 bases, the J end lost 3 bases, and 12 bases lay between the germline ends. Germline CDR1 reads SEHNR; CDR2 reads FQNEAQ (reference sequence). Drawing the rest from reference TRBV7-9 and TRBJ2-1, the complete variable domain is DTGVSQNPRHKITKRGQNVTFRCDPISEHNRLYWYRQTLGQGPEFLTYFQNEAQLEKSRLLSDRFSAERPKGSFSTLEIQRTEQGDSAMYLCASSFKGADYNEQFFGPGTRLTVL.

The DNA of the CDR3 is TGTGCCAGCAGTTTACCAGGTTTAGATACGCAGTATTTT. It codes for CASSLPGLDTQYF. The chain carries TRBV28 and TRBJ2-3, with no clear D. There are 13 residues in the CDR3. The V gene's germline CDR1 is MDHEN and CDR2 SYDVKM. Trimming took off 2 bases at V and 5 bases at J, with 8 bases between the two ends. The entire variable domain, with the rest obtained from reference TRBV28 and TRBJ2-3, is as follows: DVKVTQSSRYLVKRTGEKVFLECVQDMDHENMFWYRQDPGLGLRLIYFSYDVKMKEKGDIPEGYSVSREKKERFSLILESASTNQTSMYLCASSLPGLDTQYFGPGTRLTVL.

The genes are TRBV9 and TRBJ1-2; 7 bases agree with TRBD1. Germline CDR1 reads SGDLS; CDR2 reads YYNGEE. The CDR3 runs 14 residues. V dropped 5 bases and J dropped 3; count of bases not matched to a gene: 7. The CDR3 DNA follows: TGTGCCAGCAGAGGACAGGATCCCCACTATGGCTACACCTTC. Residues: CASRGQDPHYGYTF.